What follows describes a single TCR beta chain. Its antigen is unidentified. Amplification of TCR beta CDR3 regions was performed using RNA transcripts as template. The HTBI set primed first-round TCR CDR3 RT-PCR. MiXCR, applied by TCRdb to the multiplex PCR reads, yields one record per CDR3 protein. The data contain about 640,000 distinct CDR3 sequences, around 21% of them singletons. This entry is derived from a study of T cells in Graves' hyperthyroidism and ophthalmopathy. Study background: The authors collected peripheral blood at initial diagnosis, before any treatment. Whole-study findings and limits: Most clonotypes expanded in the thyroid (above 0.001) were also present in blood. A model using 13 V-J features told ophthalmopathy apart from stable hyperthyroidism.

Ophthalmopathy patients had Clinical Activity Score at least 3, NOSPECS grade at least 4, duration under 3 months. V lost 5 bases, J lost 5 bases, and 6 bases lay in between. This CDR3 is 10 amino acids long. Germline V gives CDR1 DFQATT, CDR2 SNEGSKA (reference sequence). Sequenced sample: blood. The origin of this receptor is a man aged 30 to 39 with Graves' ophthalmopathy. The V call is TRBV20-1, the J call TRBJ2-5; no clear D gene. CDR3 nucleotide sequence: TGCAGTGCTTTGACCGAGACCCAGTACTTC. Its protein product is CSALTETQYF.